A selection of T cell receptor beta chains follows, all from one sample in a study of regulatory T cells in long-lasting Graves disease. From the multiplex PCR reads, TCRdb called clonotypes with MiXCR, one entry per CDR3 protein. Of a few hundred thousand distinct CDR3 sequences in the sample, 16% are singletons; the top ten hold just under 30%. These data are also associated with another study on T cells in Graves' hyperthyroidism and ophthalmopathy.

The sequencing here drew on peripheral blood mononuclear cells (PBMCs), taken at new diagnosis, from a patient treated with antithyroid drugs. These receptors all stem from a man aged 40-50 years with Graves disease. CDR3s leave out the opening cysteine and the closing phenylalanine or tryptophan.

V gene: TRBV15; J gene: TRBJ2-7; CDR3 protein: ATSEGQGSYEQY
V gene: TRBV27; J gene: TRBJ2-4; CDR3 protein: ASSLLGGGGGNIQY
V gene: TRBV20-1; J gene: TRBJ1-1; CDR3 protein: SARDRQGATEAF
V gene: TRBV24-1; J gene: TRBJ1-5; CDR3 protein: ATSGGQGLSQPQH
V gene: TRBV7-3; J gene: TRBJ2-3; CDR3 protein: ASSLSGSGFTDTQY
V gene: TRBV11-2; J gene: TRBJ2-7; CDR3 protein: ASSPDRFSYEQY
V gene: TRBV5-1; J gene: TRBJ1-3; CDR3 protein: ASSLVAGYGNTIY
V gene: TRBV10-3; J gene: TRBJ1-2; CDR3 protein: AISDRFNLNYGYT
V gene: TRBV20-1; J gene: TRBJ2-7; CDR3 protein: SATGDGHYEQY
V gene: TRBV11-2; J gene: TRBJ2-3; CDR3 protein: ASSLLSAPTDTQY